This is a list of T cell receptor beta chains from one sample in a study of shared clonotypes between healthy human individuals. Produced via immunoSEQ multiplex PCR; TCRdb's table is partial and in-frame only. The sample lists millions of clones, around nine tenths occurring once. Sample: naive CD4+ T cells sorted from blood. These receptors originate from a man younger than 35 in good health. The CDR3 runs from the conserved cysteine through the conserved F or W. D genes are given only for firm matches. Clone size is not always given. Where it is, it says once, few, many or a class for expanded clones.

.,TRBV7-3,.,TRBJ2-2,CASSLSRGNTGELFF
.,TRBV27,.,TRBJ1-6,CASGGQGGSPLHF
.,TRBV5-1,.,TRBJ1-2,CASSLPGAGGYTF
TRBD2,TRBV9,.,TRBJ2-7,CASSADLGLAGEQYF
TRBD1,TRBV10-3,.,TRBJ1-5,CAISDRDRGLGQPQHF
TRBD1,TRBV28,.,TRBJ2-2,CASSLRTGTGELFF
.,TRBV29-1,.,TRBJ2-7,CSVEGVPEQYF
.,TRBV5-1,.,TRBJ1-3,CASSLTDSGNTIYF
.,TRBV4-3,.,TRBJ1-5,CASSQDLLGSNQPQHF
.,TRBV29-1,.,TRBJ2-7,CSVELNYEQYF
.,TRBV30,.,TRBJ1-2,CAWRNFYGYTF
.,TRBV2,once,TRBJ2-7,CASSADSYEQYF
TRBD1,TRBV7-9,.,TRBJ1-1,CASSPGQGGFSTEAFF
TRBD1,TRBV30,.,TRBJ1-2,CAWSYRGYGYTF
TRBD1,TRBV2,few,TRBJ2-2,CASSDPGTARTGELFF
TRBD2,TRBV6-6,.,TRBJ2-6,CASSSGRGGANVLTF